This T cell receptor beta chain was captured by sequencing in a study of Ad26.COV2.S vaccination and SARS-CoV-2 variants. For the study at large: Intramuscular Ad26.COV2.S at 5x10^10 or 1x10^11 viral particles. Overall study findings and caveats: Recipients of either vaccine or placebo displayed similar breadth of non-spike TCRs.

V was clipped by 2 bases and J by 3 bases; unmatched bases: 3. Germline V lookup: CDR1 LNHDA, CDR2 SQIVND (reference sequence). The CDR3 spans 15 residues. Turning to this clone: The target antigen is unknown.

Treatment reported: over 15 received Ad26.COV2.S at low or high dose, single or two shots; roughly 5 received placebo; per-sample allocation not given. The samples date from day 63 after the first vaccine or placebo injection. This vaccine is an Ad26 vector that expresses the Wuhan-strain SARS-CoV-2 spike. The method was immunoSEQ multiplex PCR; TCRdb's version includes in-frame clones alone and lacks a portion of them. The data contain roughly 380,000 clones, approximately 87% of them seen just once; the ten biggest clones take up 3.6%. This specimen consisted of peripheral blood, obtained in a trial of Ad26.COV2.S vaccine versus placebo. The TCR sequence derives from a person aged 18-60 years who received the Ad26.COV2.S COVID-19 vaccine or a placebo. The gene calls are TRBV19 and TRBJ2-7, with TRBD1 matching 11 bases. CDR3 protein: CASSISGTGGYEQYF. DNA of the CDR3: TGTGCCAGTAGTATATCGGGGACAGGGGGCTACGAGCAGTACTTC.